One sample yielded the 26 T cell receptor beta chains listed below, sequenced in a study of glioma-infiltrating T cells after dendritic cell vaccination. Repertoires were generated with immunoSEQ multiplex PCR, while TCRdb's copy carries only in-frame clones and drops some. The profile shows 50,000 to 70,000 clones, about 79% of them singletons. The sample's time point: after dendritic cell vaccination, including at tumor progression/relapse. The sequences come from blood, collected after dendritic cell vaccination. These receptors were taken from a human donor with glioblastoma.

This clone showed up just a few times. The chain employs TRBV19 and TRBJ1-1; D is unclear. The CDR3 loop spans 15 amino acids. Germline V CDR1 and CDR2: LNHDA, SQIVND (reference sequence). V was shortened by 5 bases and J by 5 bases, with 18 bases between the two germline ends. The CDR3 here is CASSPNLGRETEAFF. The CDR3 nucleotides are TGTGCCAGTAGTCCGAACTTGGGGAGGGAAACTGAAGCTTTCTTT. The full variable domain, with the rest looked up from reference TRBV19 and TRBJ1-1, is DGGITQSPKYLFRKEGQNVTLSCEQNLNHDAMYWYRQDPGQGLRLIYYSQIVNDFQKGDIAEGYSVSREKKESFPLTVTSAQKNPTAFYLCASSPNLGRETEAFFGQGTRLTVV.

This sequence joins TRBV7-3 and TRBJ1-2; D is unresolved. The CDR3 has 15 residues. V shed 6 bases and J shed 10 bases, with 24 bases lying between them. The V gene's germline CDR1 is SGHTA and CDR2 FQGTGA. The CDR3 protein is CASRPIGTVEDFYTF. CDR3 DNA: TGTGCCAGCAGACCTATAGGCACAGTTGAGGACTTCTACACCTTC.

The chain recombines TRBV6-5 with TRBJ2-7; 7 bases align to TRBD1. The germline CDR1 and CDR2 sequences are MNHEY and SVGAGI. The CDR3 totals 15 residues. The V and J ends lost 6 bases and 4 bases, in that order; junction bases with no gene match: 12. DNA of the CDR3: TGTGCCAGCAGCTCAAACTTTCAGACAGGGTACGAGCAGTACTTC. Protein sequence: CASSSNFQTGYEQYF.

J is TRBJ1-1 and V is TRBV4-1; 9 bases line up with TRBD1. Trimming removed 1 base from V and 1 base from J; junction bases left unmatched: 1. The germline V gene has CDR1 MGHRA and CDR2 YSYEKL. This CDR3 region has 15 residues. The CDR3 sequence: CASSQGTGANTEAFF. The CDR3 DNA is TGCGCCAGCAGCCAAGGGACAGGGGCGAACACTGAAGCTTTCTTT.

This clone was counted between two and nine times. The chain employs TRBV30 and TRBJ1-2; TRBD1 might be the D (5 bases). V was trimmed by 0 bases and J by 6 bases, leaving 14 bases between them. This CDR3 comprises 14 residues. Germline CDR1 reads GTSNPN; CDR2 reads SVGIG (reference sequence). In nucleotides, the CDR3 is TGTGCCTGGAGTGTACTTTCAGGGTACGATGGCTACACCTTC. The encoded protein is CAWSVLSGYDGYTF.

The J gene is TRBJ1-3, the V gene TRBV7-2; possibly TRBD1 for D (5 bases). The V gene lost 5 bases and the J gene lost 8 bases, with 16 bases spanning the gap. The germline V gene has CDR1 SGHTA and CDR2 FQGNSA. The CDR3 sequence is 14 residues long. CDR3 nucleotides: TGTGCCAGCAGCCTCTCAAGGGGTGTGGACACCATATATTTT. Its translation: CASSLSRGVDTIYF.

This clone was recorded once. The rearrangement links TRBV28 to TRBJ1-2; D is ambiguous. There are 11 residues in the CDR3. The germline CDR1 and CDR2 sequences are MDHEN and SYDVKM. V lost 4 bases and J lost 2, with 2 bases in between. The CDR3 bases are TGTGCCAGCAGTTCGAACTATGGCTACACCTTC. This codes for CASSSNYGYTF.

V usage is TRBV4-3 and J usage is TRBJ1-6; D is undetermined. From germline, CDR1 is LGHNA and CDR2 YSLEER. The CDR3 length is 15 residues. The germline V and J ends were trimmed by 1 base and 6 bases, with 10 bases remaining between them. CDR3 DNA sequence: TGCGCCAGCAGCCAAGGAACCGGGAGTAATTCACCCCTCCACTTT. It is translated as CASSQGTGSNSPLHF.

The CDR3 coding sequence is TGCAGCGTTTCGGGGGGAAATCAGCCCCAGCATTTT. It yields the protein CSVSGGNQPQHF. The rearrangement uses TRBV29-1 and TRBJ1-5; tentatively, D is TRBD1 (5 bases). CDR3 length: 12 residues. Germline values: CDR1 SQVTM, CDR2 ANQGSEA. Between the trimmed V and J ends, which lost 5 bases and 4 bases, there was a span of 9 bases. Supplemented by reference TRBV29-1 and TRBJ1-5, the full variable domain reads SAVISQKPSRDICQRGTSLTIQCQVDSQVTMMFWYRQQPGQSLTLIATANQGSEATYESGFVIDKFPISRPNLTFSTLTVSNMSPEDSSIYLCSVSGGNQPQHFGDGTRLSIL.

V is TRBV29-1 and J is TRBJ1-1; the D is unclear. Per the germline V gene, CDR1 is SQVTM and CDR2 is ANQGSEA. CDR3 length: 12 amino acids. V was cut by 8 bases and J by 4 bases, with 14 bases left in between. CDR3 region: CSSQRVGTEAFF. The CDR3 coding sequence is TGCAGCTCCCAGAGGGTGGGCACTGAAGCTTTCTTT.

The J gene is TRBJ2-1, the V gene TRBV7-8; unclear D gene. The CDR3 is made up of 12 amino acids. V shed 5 bases and J shed 14 bases, with 16 bases lying between them. The germline gives CDR1 SGHVS, CDR2 FQNEAQ. DNA of the CDR3: TGTGCCAGCAGCCTTCACCCTTCACTGGAGTTCTTC. The encoded protein is CASSLHPSLEFF.

The gene calls are TRBV5-1 and TRBJ1-1; 8 nucleotides match TRBD1. The CDR3 runs to 16 residues. V shed 4 bases and J 4 bases; nucleotides not matched to a gene: 12. The germline CDR1 and CDR2 sequences are SGHRS and YFSETQ. CDR3 bases: TGCGCCAGCAGCCATAGCTCCAGGGGGCTTAGCACTGAAGCTTTCTTT. Protein sequence: CASSHSSRGLSTEAFF. The full variable domain, its missing parts supplied by reference TRBV5-1 and TRBJ1-1, is KAGVTQTPRYLIKTRGQQVTLSCSPISGHRSVSWYQQTPGQGLQFLFEYFSETQRNKGNFPGRFSGRQFSNSRSEMNVSTLELGDSALYLCASSHSSRGLSTEAFFGQGTRLTVV.

V and J are TRBV6-1 and TRBJ2-7; TRBD1 agrees at 9 bases. The CDR3 runs 18 residues. V was clipped by 4 bases and J by 7 bases; unmatched bases: 20. Germline V gene data show CDR1 as MNHNS and CDR2 as SASEGT. As DNA, the CDR3 is TGTGCCAGCAGTGGAGGACGGGGGCGACAGGGGGTTTTGGGTGAGCAGTACTTC. Protein product: CASSGGRGRQGVLGEQYF.

This clone has only a few counts. The chain has TRBV9 and TRBJ2-1; 7 nucleotides match TRBD2. CDR3 size: 15 residues. From germline, CDR1 is SGDLS and CDR2 YYNGEE. V lost 4 bases, J lost 8 bases, and 12 bases stayed unmatched. The CDR3 coding sequence is TGTGCCAGCAGCTGGCGGGGGTCCTCGCGGGATGAGCAGTTCTTC. It specifies CASSWRGSSRDEQFF.

This chain connects TRBV6-4 to TRBJ1-6, with 10 bases matching TRBD1. J gave up 10 bases and V 4 bases, and 4 bases lay outside the gene matches. CDR3 size: 14 residues. Germline V lookup: CDR1 MRHNA, CDR2 SNTAGT. DNA for the CDR3: TGTGCCAGCAGTGTGGACAGGGGGGAATCACCCCTCCACTTT. Residues: CASSVDRGESPLHF.

The chain combines TRBV30 with TRBJ1-6, with D unclear. Per the germline V gene, CDR1 is GTSNPN and CDR2 is SVGIG (reference sequence). CDR3 length: 18 residues. V was clipped by 0 bases and J by 4 bases, with 19 bases between them. The CDR3 nucleotides read TGTGCCTGGAGTGTACTGAACAGCCAAAACTCGTATAATTCACCCCTCCACTTT. It encodes CAWSVLNSQNSYNSPLHF.

The chain employs TRBV11-3 and TRBJ2-3, with D maybe TRBD1 (6 bases). The CDR3 has 12 residues. The V gene lost 5 bases and the J gene lost 5 bases, with 8 bases spanning the gap. Germline CDR1 and CDR2: SGHNT and YENEEA. CDR3: CASSPGEDTQYF. As DNA, the CDR3 is TGTGCCAGCAGCCCAGGGGAAGATACGCAGTATTTT. The full variable domain, rest sourced from reference TRBV11-3 and TRBJ2-3, is EAGVVQSPRYKIIEKKQPVAFWCNPISGHNTLYWYLQNLGQGPELLIRYENEEAVDDSQLPKDRFSAERLKGVDSTLKIQPAELGDSAVYLCASSPGEDTQYFGPGTRLTVL.

The CDR3, as DNA: TGTGCCAGCAGTTTGGGTCTAGCGGCCTCCTACGAGCAGTACTTC. Residues: CASSLGLAASYEQYF. The genes are TRBV27 and TRBJ2-7; 7 nucleotides line up with TRBD2. Germline CDR1 and CDR2: MNHEY and SMNVEV (reference sequence). The J segment lost 0 bases and the V segment lost 3 bases, leaving 5 bases of the junction unmatched. The CDR3 is made up of 15 amino acids.

The chain combines TRBV5-1 with TRBJ2-1; 8 nucleotides align to TRBD1. V lost 4 bases to trimming and J lost 2 bases; unmatched junction nucleotides: 5. This CDR3 comprises 15 residues. Per the germline V gene, CDR1 is SGHRS and CDR2 is YFSETQ. CDR3 in DNA: TGCGCCAGCAGCCCGTGGACAGGGACCTACAATGAGCAGTTCTTC. Protein product: CASSPWTGTYNEQFF.

This chain links TRBV5-1 with TRBJ1-2, with D uncertain. CDR1 and CDR2 from the germline V gene are SGHRS and YFSETQ. With 3 bases removed from V and 5 bases from J, the gap between germline ends came to 11 bases. The CDR3 totals 13 residues. CDR3: CASSSDARYGYTF. As DNA, the CDR3 is TGCGCCAGCAGCTCGGATGCGCGGTATGGCTACACCTTC.

V usage is TRBV6-4 and J usage is TRBJ2-1, with TRBD2 identical over 11 bases. This CDR3 is 15 amino acids long. Germline CDR1 and CDR2: MRHNA and SNTAGT. The J segment lost 6 bases and the V segment lost 0 bases, leaving 1 base of the junction unmatched. For the CDR3, the DNA is TGTGCCAGCAGTGACTCTAGCGGGGGGGCCAATGAGCAGTTCTTC. This codes for CASSDSSGGANEQFF.

This chain links TRBV27 with TRBJ2-2; possible D gene TRBD1, 5 bases. The CDR3 extends over 12 amino acids. CDR1 and CDR2 (germline): MNHEY, SMNVEV (reference sequence). V gave up 8 bases and J gave up 7 bases, with 11 bases separating them. The CDR3 DNA is TGTGCCAGCTCTACAGGTGGCGGGGAGCTGTTTTTT. Its translation: CASSTGGGELFF.

The chain couples TRBV7-9 to TRBJ2-1; the match to TRBD1 covers 9 bases. Germline V gives CDR1 SEHNR, CDR2 FQNEAQ (reference sequence). The CDR3 is 16 residues long. J gave up 2 bases and V 5 bases, and 7 bases lay outside the gene matches. CDR3 in amino acids: CASSPTGGEAYNEQFF. The CDR3 bases are TGTGCCAGCAGCCCGACAGGGGGAGAGGCCTACAATGAGCAGTTCTTC.

This sequence joins TRBV18 and TRBJ2-7; possible D gene TRBD1, 6 bases. The germline CDR1 and CDR2 sequences are KGHSH and LQKENI. The V end was cut by 4 bases, the J end by 3 bases, with 13 bases between. The CDR3 length is 14 residues. DNA for the CDR3: TGTGCCAGCTCACTTAGGGGGAGCTTCTACGAGCAGTACTTC. It codes for CASSLRGSFYEQYF.

J is TRBJ1-2 and V is TRBV2; D not resolved. V gave up 5 bases and J gave up 1 base, with 17 bases separating them. The CDR3 has 16 residues. CDR1 is SNHLY and CDR2 is FYNNEI in the germline V gene. The CDR3 nucleotides are TGTGCCAGCAGTCCGGTTGAGGCCCGCTTTAACTATGGCTACACCTTC. Encoded protein: CASSPVEARFNYGYTF.

The chain links TRBV7-9 to TRBJ1-1; perhaps TRBD1 as D (6 bases). V was clipped by 8 bases and J by 3 bases, with 13 bases between them. CDR1 is SEHNR, CDR2 FQNEAQ, per germline (reference sequence). The CDR3 has 13 amino acids. This CDR3 reads CASLPGGYTEAFF. As DNA, the CDR3 is TGTGCCAGCCTCCCGGGGGGCTACACTGAAGCTTTCTTT.